This TCR beta chain was identified in a study of T cell repertoires in cytomegalovirus infection. Overall study context: Carrying CMV and the relevant HLA type showed in public TCR beta signatures.

With regard to this clonotype: Its target is unknown.

The V gene's germline CDR1 is SGHNT and CDR2 YYREEE (reference sequence). This CDR3 is 14 amino acids long. The ends were cut back, 2 bases at V and 0 bases at J, with 6 bases in the middle. TCRdb reprocessed the reads via MiXCR and lists one record per CDR3 protein. The sample has 350,000 to 400,000 distinct CDR3 sequences, roughly 34% seen once. The receptor's source is a human donor in good health (CMV status not recorded). Some clones in this sample may be carry-over from other donors' samples. The sample was cultured PBMCs, taken from culture after CMV antigen stimulation. The rearrangement links TRBV5-4 to TRBJ1-5; D gene uncertain. The CDR3 is CASSFDGSNQPQHF. The CDR3 DNA sequence: TGTGCCAGCAGCTTTGATGGTAGCAATCAGCCCCAGCATTTT.